The 8 T cell receptor beta chains below were found in one sample sequenced in a study of cytomegalovirus exposure and HLA in healthy donors. The PCR contained 60 Vbeta and 13 Jbeta primers. Assay used: immunoSEQ multiplex PCR; TCRdb lists only in-frame clones, some missing. The profile shows roughly 100,000 clones, around 82% of them singletons. What was sequenced was PBMCs. The receptors come from a man aged 50 to 60 in good health and CMV-seronegative.

The J gene is TRBJ2-5, the V gene TRBV10-3, with D perhaps matching TRBD2 (5 bases). The length of the CDR3 is 14 residues. Trimming cost V 3 bases and J 5 bases, with 13 bases left between them. Germline V CDR1 and CDR2: ENHRY, SYGVKD. As DNA, the CDR3 is TGTGCCATCAGTGAATGGAAGGAGGACGAGACCCAGTACTTC. It is translated as CAISEWKEDETQYF.

The genes are TRBV6-5 and TRBJ2-5, with 7 bases fitting TRBD2. There are 15 residues in the CDR3. Germline-derived CDR1 and CDR2 are MNHEY and SVGAGI. V shed 5 bases, J shed 5 bases, and the junction held 11 bases outside the gene matches. The CDR3 coding sequence is TGTGCCAGCAGTCTCCTGGGGGGGAGTCAGGAGACCCAGTACTTC. Translated, it gives CASSLLGGSQETQYF.

This clone was observed a few times. The V and J genes are TRBV5-4 and TRBJ2-1; a possible D gene is TRBD2 (6 bases). The CDR3 has 16 amino acids. V was pared by 2 bases and J by 0 bases, with 12 bases between. Germline-derived CDR1 and CDR2 are SGHNT and YYREEE (reference sequence). The CDR3 loop is CASSFKLGGSYNEQFF. DNA of the CDR3: TGTGCCAGCAGCTTTAAGCTGGGGGGCTCCTACAATGAGCAGTTCTTC.

This chain joins TRBV14 and TRBJ1-6; 7 bases agree with TRBD1. V lost 1 base and J lost 0; bases outside the gene matches: 9. The CDR3 sequence is 19 residues long. Germline CDR1 reads SGHDN; CDR2 reads FVKESK. In nucleotides, the CDR3 is TGTGCCAGCAGCCAAGTTGGGACAGCCCCGAGCTCCTATAATTCACCCCTCCACTTT. Translating gives CASSQVGTAPSSYNSPLHF.

This chain joins TRBV6-5 and TRBJ1-1, with a possible D match to TRBD1 (5 bases). This CDR3 is 13 amino acids long. CDR1 and CDR2 (germline): MNHEY, SVGAGI. The V and J ends lost 2 bases and 5 bases respectively, with 9 bases between them. The CDR3 sequence: CASSYVRGTEAFF. The CDR3 coding sequence is TGTGCCAGCAGTTACGTGCGGGGGACTGAAGCTTTCTTT.

The V and J genes are TRBV25-1 and TRBJ2-7; TRBD1 agrees at 7 bases. CDR1 and CDR2 from the germline V gene are MGHDK and SYGVNS. There are 14 residues in the CDR3. Trimming cost V 1 base and J 3 bases; bases outside gene matches: 3. Written as DNA, the CDR3 is TGTGCCAGCAGTGAATCGGGGACAGACTACGAGCAGTACTTC. Amino acid sequence: CASSESGTDYEQYF.

A remark on this clone: Germline and junction disagree at one end, which may indicate a read error. Other DNA sequences within the sample encode an identical CDR3. In nucleotides, the CDR3 is TGTGCCAGCAGCCAAGAACTTGCTGCGGGGGCGATCTCCGGGGCCAACGTCCTAACTTTC. Translating gives CASSQELAAGAISGANVLTF. J is TRBJ2-6 and V is TRBV4-2; D may be TRBD2 (7 bases). The CDR3 sequence is 20 residues long. CDR1 and CDR2 from the germline V gene are LGHNA and YNFKEQ.

The V call is TRBV5-6, the J call TRBJ1-1, with D tentatively TRBD1 (6 bases). Trimming took 5 bases from V and 7 from J, leaving 18 bases between them. The CDR3 is 14 residues long. From germline, CDR1 is SGHDT and CDR2 YYEEEE. This CDR3 reads CASSPTGTQNEAFF. The CDR3, as DNA: TGTGCCAGCAGTCCGACCGGGACACAAAATGAAGCTTTCTTT. Full variable domain (outside the CDR3, taken from reference TRBV5-6 and TRBJ1-1): DAGVTQSPTHLIKTRGQQVTLRCSPKSGHDTVSWYQQALGQGPQFIFQYYEEEERQRGNFPDRFSGHQFPNYSSELNVNALLLGDSALYLCASSPTGTQNEAFFGQGTRLTVV.